The 22 T cell receptor beta chains below were found in one sample sequenced in a study of blood T cell repertoires in COVID-19. Sequencing was performed with immunoSEQ multiplex PCR; in TCRdb, only in-frame clones are kept and a portion is missing. The sample lists about 340,000 clones; approximately 90% were seen once. Sample: peripheral blood. These receptors were collected from a woman in her late teens or twenties who had recovered from COVID-19.

This chain links TRBV15 with TRBJ1-6; D gene uncertain. The V gene's germline CDR1 is LNHNV and CDR2 YYDKDF (reference sequence). Trimming removed 5 bases at V and 0 bases at J, with 8 bases between. This CDR3 has 15 amino acids. The chain's CDR3 is CATSFGPSYNSPLHF. The CDR3 bases are TGTGCCACCAGCTTTGGGCCCTCCTATAATTCACCCCTCCACTTT.

The genes are TRBV1 and TRBJ2-7; the table's D call, TRBD2, has no DNA check behind it. TRBV1 is described as a pseudogene. This CDR3 is 13 amino acids long. The CDR3 DNA reads TGCACCAGTACTAGTAATGGATCCTACGAGCAGTACGTC. Translating gives CTSTSNGSYEQYV.

The V and J genes are TRBV6-5 and TRBJ1-2; TRBD1 agrees at 9 bases. This CDR3 region has 15 residues. V lost 4 bases, J lost 4 bases, and 7 bases stayed unmatched. The germline CDR1 and CDR2 sequences are MNHEY and SVGAGI. CDR3 region: CASSSSTGGAYGYTF. CDR3 coding DNA: TGTGCCAGCAGTTCCTCCACAGGGGGCGCCTATGGCTACACCTTC.

The V call is TRBV24-1, the J call TRBJ2-1, with D possibly being TRBD2 (5 bases). The CDR3 covers 14 residues. Trimming removed 5 bases from V and 4 bases from J, with 11 bases in between. The germline gives CDR1 KGHDR, CDR2 SFDVKD. The CDR3 nucleotides read TGTGCCACCAGTGGGCTCCGGGAATACAATGAGCAGTTCTTC. This codes for CATSGLREYNEQFF.

The sample holds one count of this clone. V is TRBV6-5 and J is TRBJ1-5; D is uncertain. This CDR3 is built from 13 residues. Per germline, CDR1 MNHEY and CDR2 SVGAGI. Between the trimmed V and J ends, which lost 5 bases and 7 bases, there was a span of 12 bases. CDR3 region: CASSLRGGQPQHF. In DNA form, the CDR3 reads TGTGCCAGCAGTCTCAGAGGTGGGCAGCCCCAGCATTTT.

The genes are TRBV9 and TRBJ1-1; no firm D call. V lost 4 bases, J lost 1 base, and 14 bases lay in between. The CDR3 covers 15 residues. CDR1 and CDR2 from the germline V gene are SGDLS and YYNGEE. The CDR3 DNA sequence: TGTGCCAGCAGCAGGCAGGAGGGATGGAACACTGAAGCTTTCTTT. The encoded protein is CASSRQEGWNTEAFF.

CDR3 DNA: TGTGCCAGCAGTTGGAGTCAATACGTAGGGGCTGAAGCTTTCTTT. Protein sequence: CASSWSQYVGAEAFF. The rearrangement links TRBV6-6 to TRBJ1-1; D perhaps matches TRBD1 (5 bases). This CDR3 contains 15 residues. CDR1 and CDR2 from the germline V gene are MNHNY and SVGAGI (reference sequence). V lost 4 bases and J lost 6, with 18 bases in between.

The rearrangement joins TRBV7-9 to TRBJ1-6; D might be TRBD1 (5 bases). V lost 5 bases and J 8 bases, leaving 19 bases between the germline ends. Germline V CDR1 and CDR2: SEHNR, FQNEAQ (reference sequence). CDR3 length: 16 amino acids. The CDR3 bases are TGTGCCAGCAGCACCGGCCGACCGGGGGAAGATTCACCCCTCCACTTT. It translates to CASSTGRPGEDSPLHF.

The chain combines TRBV25-1 with TRBJ1-4; 7 nucleotides line up with TRBD1. The CDR3 sequence is 13 residues long. V trimming: 7 bases; J trimming: 8 bases; junction bases outside the gene matches: 7. Germline CDR1 reads MGHDK; CDR2 reads SYGVNS. In DNA, the CDR3 is TGTGCCAGCACGCACAGGGGTTCCGAAAAACTGTTTTTT. Protein product: CASTHRGSEKLFF.

The chain couples TRBV2 to TRBJ2-1; no clear D gene. Deletions cut 4 bases from V and 6 bases from J, with 13 bases between. The CDR3 is 14 residues long. Germline CDR1 is SNHLY and CDR2 is FYNNEI. The CDR3 nucleotides are TGTGCCAGCAGTGTGTTTCGTAGTACCAATGAGCAGTTCTTC. This codes for CASSVFRSTNEQFF.

The chain recombines TRBV6-5 with TRBJ2-3; TRBD2 matches 7 bases. The germline gives CDR1 MNHEY, CDR2 SVGAGI. The CDR3 extends over 13 amino acids. Trimming at V came to 5 bases and at J to 3 bases, leaving 2 bases not matched to a gene. The CDR3 DNA follows: TGTGCCAGCAGTCCGGGGGGAACAGATACGCAGTATTTT. This codes for CASSPGGTDTQYF.

The chain combines TRBV3-1 (or the pseudogene TRBV3-2) with TRBJ2-3; 8 positions match TRBD2. This CDR3 comprises 17 residues. Trimming at V came to 0 bases and at J to 0 bases, leaving 5 bases not matched to a gene. The V gene's germline CDR1 is LGHDT and CDR2 YNNKEL (reference sequence). CDR3 nucleotide sequence: TGTGCCAGCAGCCAAGATGAACCTAGCGGGAGCACAGATACGCAGTATTTT. Translation: CASSQDEPSGSTDTQYF.

The chain links TRBV6-1 to TRBJ2-3, with 7 nucleotides matching TRBD2. J was trimmed by 0 bases and V by 2 bases; bases with no gene match: 5. The V gene's germline CDR1 is MNHNS and CDR2 SASEGT. The CDR3 covers 16 residues. CDR3 amino acids: CASSERLAASTDTQYF. The CDR3 DNA reads TGTGCCAGCAGTGAAAGACTAGCAGCTAGCACAGATACGCAGTATTTT.

V usage is TRBV30 and J usage is TRBJ2-6, with D perhaps matching TRBD1 (5 bases). V dropped 1 base and J dropped 0 bases, with 16 bases sitting between them. The CDR3 has 18 amino acids. Germline V CDR1 and CDR2: GTSNPN, SVGIG (reference sequence). CDR3 sequence: CAWSGRRVFVSGANVLTF. DNA of the CDR3: TGTGCCTGGAGTGGACGCAGGGTCTTCGTCTCTGGGGCCAACGTCCTGACTTTC. Full variable domain (rest looked up from reference TRBV30 and TRBJ2-6): SQTIHQWPATLVQPVGSPLSLECTVEGTSNPNLYWYRQAAGRGLQLLFYSVGIGQISSEVPQNLSASRPQDRQFILSSKKLLLSDSGFYLCAWSGRRVFVSGANVLTFGAGSRLTVL.

V and J are TRBV30 and TRBJ2-3; D gene uncertain. Germline CDR1 is GTSNPN and CDR2 is SVGIG (reference sequence). This CDR3 contains 14 residues. The V and J ends lost 2 bases and 2 bases respectively, with 11 bases between them. CDR3 bases: TGTGCCTGGAGTCGGCGGCTAGACACAGATACGCAGTATTTT. Translation: CAWSRRLDTDTQYF.

The chain employs TRBV19 and TRBJ2-5, with D maybe TRBD1 (5 bases). Germline V gene lookup returns CDR1 LNHDA and CDR2 SQIVND (reference sequence). Trimming cost V 6 bases and J 1 base, with 9 bases left between them. This CDR3 contains 13 residues. CDR3 sequence: CASSQGFQETQYF. The CDR3 DNA reads as TGTGCCAGTAGCCAGGGATTCCAAGAGACCCAGTACTTC.

The V call is TRBV2, the J call TRBJ2-1; 8 bases line up with TRBD1. This CDR3 region has 14 residues. Unmatched junction bases numbered 7, after V lost 8 bases and J lost 4 bases. The germline gives CDR1 SNHLY, CDR2 FYNNEI. CDR3: CASVGDRLYNEQFF. The CDR3, as DNA: TGTGCCAGCGTTGGGGACAGGCTTTACAATGAGCAGTTCTTC.

This chain connects TRBV14 to TRBJ1-1; D not certain. The germline CDR1 and CDR2 sequences are SGHDN and FVKESK. The CDR3 has 14 amino acids. Trimming pared 1 base from V and 2 bases from J, leaving 8 bases between. CDR3 protein: CASSQAGFNTEAFF. CDR3 coding DNA: TGTGCCAGCAGCCAAGCCGGGTTCAACACTGAAGCTTTCTTT.

V is TRBV11-3 and J is TRBJ1-1; 7 bases match TRBD1. The CDR3 has 16 amino acids. The V segment lost 4 bases and the J segment 0 bases; nucleotides outside the gene matches: 8. The germline CDR1 and CDR2 sequences are SGHNT and YENEEA. CDR3: CASSSQGQYMNTEAFF. CDR3 nucleotides: TGTGCCAGCAGCTCTCAGGGACAGTACATGAACACTGAAGCTTTCTTT.

The chain has TRBV6-2 or TRBV6-3 and TRBJ2-1, with D perhaps matching TRBD2 (5 bases). V lost 4 bases and J 9 bases, leaving 13 bases between the germline ends. The CDR3 length is 13 residues. The V gene's germline CDR1 is MNHEY and CDR2 SVGEGT. The CDR3 bases are TGTGCCAGCAGTTCCGGGGAGACTCGTGAGCAGTTCTTC. Its translation: CASSSGETREQFF.

The J gene is TRBJ1-4, the V gene TRBV29-1, with 7 bases identical to TRBD1. The ends lost 4 bases at V and 8 bases at J; junction bases unmatched: 4. In germline, CDR1 is SQVTM, CDR2 ANQGSEA. This CDR3 has 12 residues. CDR3 in amino acids: CSVGQGSEKLFF. The DNA for the CDR3 is TGCAGCGTTGGACAGGGAAGCGAAAAACTGTTTTTT.

The chain couples TRBV14 to TRBJ1-1, with D tentatively TRBD1 (5 bases). V lost 0 bases to trimming and J lost 6 bases, with 14 bases between them. This CDR3 is 15 amino acids long. The germline gives CDR1 SGHDN, CDR2 FVKESK. The CDR3 spells CASSQDRVGASEAFF. The CDR3 bases are TGTGCCAGCAGCCAAGACAGGGTTGGGGCTTCTGAAGCTTTCTTT.